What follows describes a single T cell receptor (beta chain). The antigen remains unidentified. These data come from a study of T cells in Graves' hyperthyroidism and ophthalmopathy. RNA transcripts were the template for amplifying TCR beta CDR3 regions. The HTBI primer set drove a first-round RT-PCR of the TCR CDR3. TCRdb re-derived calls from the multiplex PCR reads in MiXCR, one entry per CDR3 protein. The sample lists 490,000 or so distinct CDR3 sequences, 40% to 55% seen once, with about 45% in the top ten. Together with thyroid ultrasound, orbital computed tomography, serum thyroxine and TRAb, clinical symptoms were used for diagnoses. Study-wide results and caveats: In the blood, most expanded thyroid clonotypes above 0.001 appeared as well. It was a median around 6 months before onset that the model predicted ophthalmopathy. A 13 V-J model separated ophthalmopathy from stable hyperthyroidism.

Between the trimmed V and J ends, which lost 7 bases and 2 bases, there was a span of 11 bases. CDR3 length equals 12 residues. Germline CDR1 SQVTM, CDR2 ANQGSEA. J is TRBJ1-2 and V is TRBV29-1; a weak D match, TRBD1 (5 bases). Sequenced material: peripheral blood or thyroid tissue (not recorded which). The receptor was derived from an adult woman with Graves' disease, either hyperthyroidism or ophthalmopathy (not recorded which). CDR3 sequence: CSAEGRNYGYTF. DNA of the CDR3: TGCAGCGCCGAGGGACGGAACTATGGCTACACCTTC.